A single sample gave rise to the 16 T cell receptor beta chains below, sequenced in a study of cytomegalovirus exposure and HLA in healthy donors. PCR was performed using 60 Vbeta and 13 Jbeta primers. The data were produced by immunoSEQ multiplex PCR, yet TCRdb's version contains in-frame clones alone and is incomplete. Found here are roughly 110,000 clones, 75% of them singletons; the top ten hold 2.5%. The sample consisted of PBMCs. Receptors were obtained from a man aged 35-49 years in good health and CMV-seronegative.

This chain joins TRBV29-1 and TRBJ2-5; 8 bases match TRBD1. Germline CDR1 and CDR2: SQVTM and ANQGSEA. The CDR3 sequence is 15 residues long. Unmatched junction bases numbered 11, after V lost 6 bases and J lost 2 bases. CDR3 nucleotide sequence: TGCAGCGTCCGGCCAGGGGGCGGGCTTCAAGAGACCCAGTACTTC. Translating it yields CSVRPGGGLQETQYF.

The CDR3 region is CASSEALASTDTQYF. DNA for the CDR3: TGTGCCAGCAGTGAAGCGCTGGCTAGCACAGATACGCAGTATTTT. The chain joins TRBV6-1 to TRBJ2-3; D gene uncertain. The V gene lost 0 bases and the J gene lost 0 bases, with 7 bases spanning the gap. The CDR3 is 15 amino acids. Per the germline V gene, CDR1 is MNHNS and CDR2 is SASEGT.

This chain joins TRBV2 and TRBJ2-3, with 10 bases fitting TRBD2. The CDR3 spans 17 residues. Germline V gene sequence: CDR1 SNHLY, CDR2 FYNNEI. V gave up 6 bases and J gave up 3 bases; unmatched junction bases: 12. The CDR3, as DNA: TGTGCCAGCAGAGGCCTCCACAGCGGGGGGGGTACAGATACGCAGTATTTT. It is translated as CASRGLHSGGGTDTQYF.

The chain combines TRBV6-1 with TRBJ1-2, with D unresolved. Per germline, CDR1 MNHNS and CDR2 SASEGT. The CDR3 covers 15 residues. Trimming removed 0 bases from V and 4 bases from J, with 12 bases in between. DNA of the CDR3: TGTGCCAGCAGTGAAGCGGTGGGAGATTTCTATGGCTACACCTTC. It encodes CASSEAVGDFYGYTF.

The CDR3 DNA reads TGTGCCAGCAGAGATCCAGGGGACTCCTATAATTCACCCCTCCACTTT. This translates into CASRDPGDSYNSPLHF. This chain links TRBV7-8 with TRBJ1-6; a possible D gene is TRBD1 (6 bases). This CDR3 region has 16 residues. The germline V gene has CDR1 SGHVS and CDR2 FQNEAQ. V was cut by 6 bases and J by 0 bases, with 12 bases left in between.

This chain connects TRBV27 to TRBJ2-4; 9 bases line up with TRBD1. This CDR3 has 13 amino acids. After removal of 2 bases from V and 7 bases from J, the junction contained 0 bases not matched to a gene. CDR1 MNHEY and CDR2 SMNVEV come from the germline V gene (reference sequence). This CDR3 is CASSLGTGNIQYF. CDR3 DNA: TGTGCCAGCAGTTTAGGGACAGGGAACATTCAGTACTTC.

The chain has TRBV4-1 and TRBJ2-1; 8 bases map to TRBD2. Germline V gene data show CDR1 as MGHRA and CDR2 as YSYEKL. CDR3 length: 15 residues. The V segment lost 2 bases and the J segment 5 bases; nucleotides outside the gene matches: 5. CDR3 region: CASSQSGGLNNEQFF. CDR3 bases: TGCGCCAGCAGCCAAAGCGGGGGCCTCAACAATGAGCAGTTCTTC.

This clone showed up just a few times. The chain is built from TRBV11-2 and TRBJ2-5, with D maybe TRBD2 (5 bases). The CDR3 spans 14 residues. CDR1 is SGHAT, CDR2 FQNNGV, per germline. Trimming left V 2 bases short and J 5 bases short, with 12 bases between. The CDR3 nucleotides are TGTGCCAGCAGCTTAATGGGGTCGGGGGAGACCCAGTACTTC. Protein sequence: CASSLMGSGETQYF. The full variable domain, its missing parts supplied by reference TRBV11-2 and TRBJ2-5, is EAGVAQSPRYKIIEKRQSVAFWCNPISGHATLYWYQQILGQGPKLLIQFQNNGVVDDSQLPKDRFSAERLKGVDSTLKIQPAKLEDSAVYLCASSLMGSGETQYFGPGTRLLVL.

The chain uses TRBV9 and TRBJ2-1; 12 nucleotides line up with TRBD2. Germline V CDR1 and CDR2: SGDLS, YYNGEE. V was pared by 5 bases and J by 4 bases, with 4 bases of the junction left unmatched. The CDR3 covers 15 residues. The CDR3 reads CASSPSGGGYNEQFF. DNA for the CDR3: TGTGCCAGCAGTCCTAGCGGGGGGGGGTACAATGAGCAGTTCTTC.

The chain employs TRBV5-4 and TRBJ1-3, with 9 bases identical to TRBD1. J lost 3 bases, V lost 3 bases, and 4 bases had no gene match. The CDR3 runs 15 residues. CDR1 is SGHNT, CDR2 YYREEE, per germline (reference sequence). This CDR3 is CASSSGTGRGNTIYF. Written as DNA, the CDR3 is TGTGCCAGCAGCTCCGGGACAGGGCGTGGAAACACCATATATTTT.

This clone was detected only once. The chain couples TRBV27 to TRBJ2-3; D is possibly TRBD2 (5 bases). This CDR3 has 14 residues. Germline loops: CDR1 MNHEY, CDR2 SMNVEV (reference sequence). Trimming left V 6 bases short and J 7 bases short, with 17 bases between. CDR3 DNA: TGTGCCAGCAGCCCGGAGGTCGGGATATATACGCAGTATTTT. Its translation is CASSPEVGIYTQYF.

This clone turned up a few times. The CDR3 DNA reads TGTGCCAGCAGCCGACAGGGAACTCGTAATTCACCCCTCCACTTT. Residues: CASSRQGTRNSPLHF. The V and J genes are TRBV7-9 and TRBJ1-6, with 7 bases lining up with TRBD1. V gave up 5 bases and J gave up 6 bases; unmatched junction bases: 7. The CDR3 length is 15 residues. Germline CDR1 SEHNR, CDR2 FQNEAQ (reference sequence). Variable domain in full (rest from reference TRBV7-9 and TRBJ1-6): DTGVSQNPRHKITKRGQNVTFRCDPISEHNRLYWYRQTLGQGPEFLTYFQNEAQLEKSRLLSDRFSAERPKGSFSTLEIQRTEQGDSAMYLCASSRQGTRNSPLHFGNGTRLTVT.

There are a few counts of this clone. The chain links TRBV4-1 to TRBJ1-1; D remains unclear. The CDR3 runs to 15 residues. Per the germline V gene, CDR1 is MGHRA and CDR2 is YSYEKL. The V gene lost 1 base and the J gene lost 4 bases, with 13 bases spanning the gap. As DNA, the CDR3 is TGCGCCAGCAGCCAAGTTGGCGCCAGACTCACTGAAGCTTTCTTT. Translated, it gives CASSQVGARLTEAFF.

CDR3 loop: CASSSVGQGTYNEQFF. The CDR3 DNA reads TGTGCCAGCAGCTCCGTGGGACAGGGGACCTACAATGAGCAGTTCTTC. The V gene is TRBV5-4, the J gene TRBJ2-1, with 10 bases aligning to TRBD1. Germline V gene sequence: CDR1 SGHNT, CDR2 YYREEE (reference sequence). The CDR3 has 16 amino acids. Unmatched junction bases numbered 5, after V lost 3 bases and J lost 2 bases.

This chain connects TRBV6-6 to TRBJ1-6, with TRBD1 matching 8 bases. Germline lookup yields CDR1 MNHNY and CDR2 SVGAGI (reference sequence). With V trimmed by 6 bases and J by 7 bases, 5 bases remained unmatched. CDR3 length: 14 amino acids. The CDR3 DNA reads TGTGCCAGCAGCCGGGACAGGTGGAATTCACCCCTCCACTTT. Encoded protein: CASSRDRWNSPLHF.

This CDR3 reads CASSIPAGTGAAGVTQYF. The CDR3 nucleotides read TGTGCCAGTAGTATCCCCGCGGGGACAGGGGCCGCGGGGGTGACCCAGTACTTC. The V gene is TRBV19, the J gene TRBJ2-5; TRBD1 matches at 10 bases. The V gene's germline CDR1 is LNHDA and CDR2 SQIVND (reference sequence). This CDR3 is 18 amino acids long. Trimming cost V 3 bases and J 7 bases; bases outside gene matches: 17.